This is a list of T cell receptor beta chains from one sample in a study of early T cells in non-severe SARS-CoV-2 infection. From the 5' RACE reads, TCRdb called clonotypes with MiXCR, one entry per CDR3 protein. Of over 60,000 distinct CDR3 sequences in the sample, around 13% were seen once. Sequencing was done on a sample of whole blood. These receptors originate from an adult who was a healthcare worker with PCR-confirmed SARS-CoV-2 infection or an uninfected control (not recorded which). The CDR3 runs from the conserved cysteine through the conserved F or W. A D gene is named only where the DNA matches it firmly. Some rows mark clone size as missing; the rest say once, few, many or name a class of expanded clone.

d_call | j_call | v_call | clone_size | cdr3_nt | cdr3_aa
- | TRBJ2-5 | TRBV20-1 | few | TGCAGTGCTAGAGCTCCGAGGGAGACCCAGTACTTC | CSARAPRETQYF
TRBD1 | TRBJ1-1 | TRBV19 | many | TGTGCCAGTAGCCGAGGGGGCCGACCGGACACTGAAGCTTTCTTT | CASSRGGRPDTEAFF
- | TRBJ2-1 | TRBV7-8 | many | TGTGCCAGCAGTTTACCAGGGGCGAGAGGGTTTGAAGGGCAGTTCTTC | CASSLPGARGFEGQFF
- | TRBJ2-7 | TRBV27 | few | TGTGCCAGCAGTTTCTGGGGGCAGGGGAACGAGCAGTACTTC | CASSFWGQGNEQYF
- | TRBJ2-2 | TRBV18 | - | TGTGCCAGCTCACCACCGCAGAGGGGGTCCGGGGAGCTGTTTTTT | CASSPPQRGSGELFF
- | TRBJ1-5 | TRBV3-1 | - | TGTGCCAGCAGCCAAGCGGTAGGGATGGGTCAGCCCCAGCATTTT | CASSQAVGMGQPQHF
TRBD1 | TRBJ1-4 | TRBV7-9 | - | TGTGCCAGCGCTGCGGGGACAGCGGGTGAAAAACTGTTTTTT | CASAAGTAGEKLFF
- | TRBJ2-7 | TRBV18 | few | TGTGCCAGCTCACCCGACGGCCGGTACTACGAGCAGTACTTC | CASSPDGRYYEQYF
- | TRBJ2-3 | TRBV5-5 | many | TGTGCCAGCAGCTTGTTGGGGACGCGGTCAGGCACAGATACGCAGTATTTT | CASSLLGTRSGTDTQYF
- | TRBJ1-1 | TRBV19 | - | TGTGCCAGTAGTGCAGGGGTTGCTTTCTTT | CASSAGVAFF
TRBD2 | TRBJ2-3 | TRBV6-5 | few | TGTGCCAGCAGTCCGGATACTAGCGGGGGCCCAGATACGCAGTATTTT | CASSPDTSGGPDTQYF
- | TRBJ1-2 | TRBV4-1 | many | TGCGCCAGCAGCCAAACAAATGGACGGATTAACTATGGCTACACCTTC | CASSQTNGRINYGYTF
- | TRBJ1-6 | TRBV5-1 | few | TGCGCCAGCAATGAAGGGGTCACCAATTCACCCCTCCACTTT | CASNEGVTNSPLHF
- | TRBJ2-7 | TRBV29-1 | - | TGCAGCGTTGAAGAAGGACTTACCTACGAGCAGTACTTC | CSVEEGLTYEQYF
- | TRBJ1-3 | TRBV7-9 | many | TGTGCCAGCAGCACGCTTACACCCGCTGGAAACACCATATATTTT | CASSTLTPAGNTIYF
- | TRBJ2-3 | TRBV13 | few | TGTGCCAGCAGCGTCACAGATACGCAGTATTTT | CASSVTDTQYF
TRBD2 | TRBJ2-5 | TRBV20-1 | - | TGCAGTGCTAGAGACGGGACTAGCGGGGGGACCCAAGAGACCCAGTACTTC | CSARDGTSGGTQETQYF
- | TRBJ2-1 | TRBV9 | few | TGTGCCAGCAGCGTAGGGGCGGGGACCCACAATGAGCAGTTCTTC | CASSVGAGTHNEQFF
- | TRBJ1-3 | TRBV7-9 | - | TGTGCCAGCAGCTTAGTGAGCATCTCTGGAAACACCATATATTTT | CASSLVSISGNTIYF
TRBD1 | TRBJ1-5 | TRBV10-3 | many | TGTGCCATCAAAGGACAGGGGGATCAGCCCCAGCATTTT | CAIKGQGDQPQHF
TRBD1 | TRBJ2-7 | TRBV6-6 | many | TGTGCCAGCAGTAGGGGACAGGGGAAATGTTACTTC | CASSRGQGKCYF
TRBD1 | TRBJ1-4 | TRBV5-1 | - | TGCGCCAGCAGCTTTGGACAGGATGAAAAACTGTTTTTT | CASSFGQDEKLFF
- | TRBJ2-5 | TRBV4-1 | many | TGCGCCAGCAGCCAAGACGCGTACCAAGAGACCCAGTACTTC | CASSQDAYQETQYF
TRBD1 | TRBJ1-2 | TRBV29-1 | few | TGCAGCGCACCCGGGACAGGGCCTAACTATGGCTACACCTTC | CSAPGTGPNYGYTF
- | TRBJ2-7 | TRBV29-1 | few | TGCAGCGTACAACACAGGCTTAGCTCCTACGAGCAGTACTTC | CSVQHRLSSYEQYF
- | TRBJ2-4 | TRBV6-5 | few | TGTGCCAGCAGCCCGGGACAAAACATTCAGTACTTC | CASSPGQNIQYF
TRBD2 | TRBJ2-7 | TRBV7-9 | few | TGTGCCAGCAGCTCCCCCTTCGAACGGGGGGACTACGAGCAGTACTTC | CASSSPFERGDYEQYF
TRBD1 | TRBJ1-6 | TRBV7-3 | few | TGTGCCAGCAGCTTGGACAGGGCGAACTCACCCCTCCACTTT | CASSLDRANSPLHF
- | TRBJ2-1 | TRBV10-1 | many | TGCGCCAGCAGTCCGGGATACAATGAGCAGTTCTTC | CASSPGYNEQFF
- | TRBJ1-1 | TRBV5-6 | many | TGTGCCAGCAGCCAACTATGGGCTGAAGCTTTCTTT | CASSQLWAEAFF
TRBD1 | TRBJ1-6 | TRBV5-1 | few | TGCGCCAGCAGCGTGGGACAGCCTCCCAATTCACCCCTCCACTTT | CASSVGQPPNSPLHF
- | TRBJ1-4 | TRBV5-8 | few | TGTGCCAGCAGCCGGGAAGGGGGTGAAAAACTGTTTTTT | CASSREGGEKLFF
- | TRBJ1-2 | TRBV4-2 | many | TGTGCCAGCAGCCAAGGTAACGGACAGCTCTATGGCTACACCTTC | CASSQGNGQLYGYTF
TRBD2 | TRBJ2-1 | TRBV7-2 | few | TGTGCCAGCAAGCTATTAATAGCGGGGGGGAATGAGCAGTTCTTC | CASKLLIAGGNEQFF
- | TRBJ1-2 | TRBV3-1 | - | TGTGCCAGCAGCCAAGATAGTCCGGGGTACTATGGCTACACCTTC | CASSQDSPGYYGYTF
- | TRBJ2-2 | TRBV6-6 | few | TGTGCCAGCAGATCTCAGGTGGCCGGGGAGCTGTTTTTT | CASRSQVAGELFF
TRBD2 | TRBJ2-1 | TRBV9 | - | TGTGCCAGCAGCGTAGCCAGCGGGGGCCTTACCTACAATGAGCAGTTCTTC | CASSVASGGLTYNEQFF
- | TRBJ2-6 | TRBV3-1 | many | TGTGCCAGCAGCAACAGTGGCGCGGGGGCCAACGTCCTGACTTTC | CASSNSGAGANVLTF
- | TRBJ2-7 | TRBV29-1 | few | TGCAGCGTTGTATCCACGAGGATGCACGAGCAGTACTTC | CSVVSTRMHEQYF
- | TRBJ2-7 | TRBV6-5 | many | TGTGCCAGCAGGGGAGTACAGGTTACCTACGAGCAGTACTTC | CASRGVQVTYEQYF
TRBD1 | TRBJ2-3 | TRBV5-6 | few | TGTGCCAGCAACGAGTGGCAGGGGGCGGATACGCAGTATTTT | CASNEWQGADTQYF
- | TRBJ2-3 | TRBV19 | - | TGTGCCACCACGCAGGGTCGGACAGATACGCAGTATTTT | CATTQGRTDTQYF
- | TRBJ1-2 | TRBV3-1 | - | TGTGCCAGCAGCCAAGGCCTAGGGGACTATGGCTACACCTTC | CASSQGLGDYGYTF
- | TRBJ2-7 | TRBV29-1 | - | TGCAGCGGGTCGCGACCTGACGGGCAGTACTTC | CSGSRPDGQYF